This TCR beta chain appears in the sequencing data of a study of blood T cell repertoires in COVID-19. About the research overall: COVID-19 samples collected from the United States, Italy and Spain covered acute and convalescent phases. Nucleic acid was either cDNA or gDNA, and it came from T cells, B-cell-depleted T cells, or PBMCs.

The CDR3 loop spans 14 amino acids. Germline assignment: CDR1 SGHRS and CDR2 YFSETQ. Trimming removed 5 bases from V and 7 bases from J; junction bases left unmatched: 9. For recovered donors of Cohort 3, there were two negative PCRs, clearance, or symptom resolution. Original processing methods: Scientists estimated how many nucleated cells there were by amplifying reference gene primers. This table comes from immunoSEQ multiplex PCR, and its TCRdb copy is limited to in-frame clones, with some not included. That table furnishes V, J and clone size, whereas the DNA furnished D and trimming. The top ten clones hold 1.1% of a sample with around 290,000 clones, 75% to 95% of them seen once.

The clonotype was recovered from a woman in her thirties who had recovered from COVID-19. Sequencing used PBMCs or T cells enriched from blood (not recorded which). This chain joins TRBV5-1 and TRBJ2-7, with TRBD2 identical over 10 bases. In DNA, the CDR3 is TGCGCCAGCAGACCCGGGGGACTAGCGAGGGAGCAGTACTTC. Residues: CASRPGGLAREQYF.